The 9 T cell receptor beta chains presented below share a single source sample, sequenced in a study of shared clonotypes between healthy human individuals. Terminally differentiated effector memory CD45RA+ cells were excluded from the naive CD8 cells, which were CD45RO-negative and positively selected for CCR7. Here immunoSEQ multiplex PCR was the method, and the copy in TCRdb shows in-frame clones only, minus some. The sample has roughly 2,000,000 clones, roughly 93% seen once. The sample was naive CD8+ T cells from PBMCs. Every receptor here comes from a young man in good health. Some clones in this sample may be carry-over from other donors' samples.

V usage is TRBV27 and J usage is TRBJ1-1, with TRBD1 matching over 10 bases. The CDR3 totals 15 residues. Germline V gene lookup returns CDR1 MNHEY and CDR2 SMNVEV (reference sequence). V gave up 8 bases and J gave up 5 bases; unmatched junction bases: 11. CDR3 in amino acids: CASARRDRGWTEAFF. In nucleotides, the CDR3 is TGTGCCAGCGCTCGCAGGGACAGGGGTTGGACTGAAGCTTTCTTT.

V usage is TRBV14 and J usage is TRBJ1-2; possible D gene TRBD1, 5 bases. The CDR3 extends over 13 amino acids. Trimming removed 4 bases from V and 7 bases from J, with 13 bases in between. Germline V gene data show CDR1 as SGHDN and CDR2 as FVKESK. The CDR3: CASSRGTRPGYTF. In DNA, the CDR3 is TGTGCCAGCAGCCGCGGGACCCGACCTGGCTACACCTTC. The full variable domain, rest sourced from reference TRBV14 and TRBJ1-2, is EAGVTQFPSHSVIEKGQTVTLRCDPISGHDNLYWYRRVMGKEIKFLLHFVKESKQDESGMPNNRFLAERTGGTYSTLKVQPAELEDSGVYFCASSRGTRPGYTFGSGTRLTVV.

The chain combines TRBV7-9 with TRBJ2-7, with D possibly matching TRBD1 (6 bases). Trimming took off 5 bases at V and 0 bases at J, with 11 bases between the two ends. The CDR3 contains 14 residues. CDR1 is SEHNR, CDR2 FQNEAQ, per germline (reference sequence). In nucleotides, the CDR3 is TGTGCCAGCAGCAACCGACAGGTCTCCTACGAGCAGTACTTC. This gives the protein CASSNRQVSYEQYF.

This clone was found a few times. This chain connects TRBV6-5 to TRBJ2-2; D not certain. The CDR3 spans 13 residues. V gave up 6 bases and J gave up 5 bases, with 10 bases separating them. Looked up from germline, CDR1 is MNHEY and CDR2 is SVGAGI. The CDR3 nucleotides are TGTGCCAGCAGAAGCCTGGGGACCGGGGAGCTGTTTTTT. This translates into CASRSLGTGELFF.

The chain carries TRBV7-9 and TRBJ2-1; D could derive from TRBD1 or TRBD2 (6 bases each). This CDR3 has 10 amino acids. Germline lookup yields CDR1 SEHNR and CDR2 FQNEAQ (reference sequence). The chain's CDR3 is CKGGPNEQFF. CDR3 nucleotides: TGTAAGGGGGGCCCGAATGAGCAGTTCTTC.

This chain uses TRBV11-2 with TRBJ2-7; the D is unclear. CDR3 length: 11 residues. CDR1 and CDR2 from the germline V gene are SGHAT and FQNNGV. V shed 5 bases and J shed 7 bases, with 9 bases lying between them. CDR3 DNA sequence: TGTGCCAGCAGCAGTACTGAGGAGCAGTACTTC. Translated: CASSSTEEQYF.

The chain recombines TRBV27 with TRBJ2-3; 12 bases are a match to TRBD2. V lost 7 bases to trimming and J lost 4 bases; unmatched junction nucleotides: 3. This CDR3 is 14 amino acids long. Germline V gene lookup returns CDR1 MNHEY and CDR2 SMNVEV (reference sequence). The CDR3 sequence: CASKLAGGPDTQYF. For the CDR3, the DNA is TGTGCCAGCAAGCTAGCGGGAGGGCCAGATACGCAGTATTTT.

The J gene is TRBJ2-7, the V gene TRBV6-6; maybe TRBD1 (6 bases). The CDR3 runs 16 residues. CDR1 MNHNY and CDR2 SVGAGI come from the germline V gene (reference sequence). Trimming cost V 8 bases and J 0 bases, with 20 bases left between them. This chain's CDR3 is CASLGVGGSGSYEQYF. The CDR3 bases are TGTGCCAGCCTCGGAGTTGGGGGCAGCGGCTCCTACGAGCAGTACTTC.

The V gene is TRBV6-6, the J gene TRBJ2-1; 12 positions agree with TRBD2. Unmatched junction bases numbered 2, after V lost 7 bases and J lost 4 bases. Germline CDR1 MNHNY, CDR2 SVGAGI (reference sequence). CDR3 length: 14 residues. CDR3 DNA: TGTGCCAGCACCACTAGCGGGAGGTACAATGAGCAGTTCTTC. Amino acids: CASTTSGRYNEQFF.